Listed below are T cell receptor beta chains from one sample, sequenced in a study of breast tumors, draining lymph nodes, adjacent tissues. One entry per CDR3 protein results from TCRdb running MiXCR on the multiplex PCR reads. This table holds 170,000 or so distinct CDR3 sequences, around a third found once. The sample comprised axillary lymph node tissue. The receptors derive from a female donor with breast cancer. Some clones in this sample may be carry-over from other donors' samples. Each CDR3 is given with its conserved first and last residue. A D gene is named only where the DNA matches it firmly. A row's size may be missing; if present it is once, few, many or a size class.

>many|TRBJ1-5|TRBD1|TRBV6-5
TGTGCCAGCGGCCGGGACAGGGCTAGCAATCAGCCCCAGCATTTT
CASGRDRASNQPQHF
>many|TRBJ1-2|TRBD1|TRBV19
TGTGCCAGTAGTATGGAAGGAAGAGGGGGCGACTATGGCTACACCTTC
CASSMEGRGGDYGYTF
>many|TRBJ2-3|NA|TRBV4-1
TGCGCCAGCAGCCAAGGAGGTCAATCATTAACTCCGAGCACAGATACGCAGTATTTT
CASSQGGQSLTPSTDTQYF
>few|TRBJ1-2|NA|TRBV18
TGTGCCAGCTCACCACGTCGAAGGGGGGCTGAGGAAGGCTACACCTTC
CASSPRRRGAEEGYTF
>many|TRBJ1-6|NA|TRBV20-1
TGCAGTGCTAGAGAAGTGGGGTTGGAACCCCTCCACTTT
CSAREVGLEPLHF
>many|TRBJ2-3|NA|TRBV5-1
TGCGCCAGCAGTCCCGGGATTTTCACAGATACGCAGTATTTT
CASSPGIFTDTQYF
>NA|TRBJ1-1|TRBD1|TRBV10-3
TGTGCCATCAGCCCGGAACCAGGGGGCACTGAAGCTTTCTTT
CAISPEPGGTEAFF
>many|TRBJ2-1|NA|TRBV12-3/TRBV12-4
TGTGCCAGCAGCCCGGATGTGGGTGAGCAGTTCTTC
CASSPDVGEQFF
>many|TRBJ2-3|NA|TRBV6-6
TGTGCCAGCAGTTACTCATCAGATACCGACTCTAGCACAGATACGCAGTATTTT
CASSYSSDTDSSTDTQYF
>few|TRBJ1-1|TRBD1|TRBV7-9
TGTGCCAGCAGCTTCGGACAGGGGATGAACACTGAAGCTTTCTTT
CASSFGQGMNTEAFF
>NA|TRBJ2-1|TRBD2|TRBV20-1
TGCAGTGCTAGGGTAGCGGGACCCAACGCCTACAATGAGCAGTTCTTC
CSARVAGPNAYNEQFF
>many|TRBJ2-3|NA|TRBV5-6
TGTGCCAGCAGCTTGATGGCAGGTAGTTCAGCAGATACGCAGTATTTT
CASSLMAGSSADTQYF
>NA|TRBJ2-1|TRBD1|TRBV10-3
TGTGCCACTAGCTACGGGACAGGGTACAATGAGCAGTTCTTC
CATSYGTGYNEQFF
>few|TRBJ2-7|TRBD1|TRBV27
TGTGCCAGCAGTTGGACAGGGGGCTCCTACGAGCAGTACTTC
CASSWTGGSYEQYF
>many|TRBJ1-2|NA|TRBV7-9
TGTGCCAGCAGCTTAGGTGGCACCTATAACTATGGCTACACCTTC
CASSLGGTYNYGYTF
>NA|TRBJ2-3|NA|TRBV7-2
TGTGCCAGCAGCTTAGTATACGCGAGAATTAGCACAGATCCGCAGTATTTT
CASSLVYARISTDPQYF
>many|TRBJ2-1|NA|TRBV12-3/TRBV12-4
TGTGCCAGCAGTTTTCTCCGGGAAGGTGGGCAGTTCTTC
CASSFLREGGQFF
>NA|TRBJ2-3|NA|TRBV20-1
TGCAGTGCCAGCAGCTTAGTAACTACTAGCACAGATACGCAGTATTTT
CSASSLVTTSTDTQYF
>many|TRBJ2-5|TRBD2|TRBV5-1
TGCGCCAGCAGCCATAGCGGGGCCAAAGAGACCCAGTACTTC
CASSHSGAKETQYF
>NA|TRBJ2-1|TRBD2|TRBV7-9
TGTGCCAGCAGCTTACAGCGGGGGGCTAATGAGCAGTTCTTC
CASSLQRGANEQFF
>few|TRBJ1-3|NA|TRBV6-5
TGTGCCAGCAGTTACGACAGGTCTGGAACCACCATATATTTT
CASSYDRSGTTIYF
>NA|TRBJ2-3|NA|TRBV6-5
TGTGCCAGCAGTTCTACAGGGATTGTACTTAATGAGCAGTATTTT
CASSSTGIVLNEQYF
>many|TRBJ1-2|NA|TRBV15
TGTGCCACCAGCCCACCGGACTTCATTAACTATGGCTACACCTTC
CATSPPDFINYGYTF
>many|TRBJ2-1|NA|TRBV7-3
TGTGCCAGCAGCCCCGGGCGCAGCTCCTACAATGAGCAGTTCTTC
CASSPGRSSYNEQFF
>NA|TRBJ2-3|TRBD2|TRBV19
TGTGCCAGTCGGGGTGCTAGCGGGAGTTGGAGTGAGCAGTATTTT
CASRGASGSWSEQYF
>few|TRBJ2-1|NA|TRBV6-1
TGTGCCAGCAGTGAACAAGGTACGCTGCTTGAGCAGTTCTTC
CASSEQGTLLEQFF
>NA|TRBJ2-1|TRBD2|TRBV11-2
TGTGCCAGCAGCGTATCCGGGACTACCGGCCACAATGAGCAGTTCTTC
CASSVSGTTGHNEQFF
>NA|TRBJ2-5|TRBD1|TRBV27
TGTGCCAGCAGTTTATTGGGAACAGGGGGTGTTGAGACCCAGTACTTC
CASSLLGTGGVETQYF
>many|TRBJ1-3|NA|TRBV7-2
TGTGCCAGCAGCTTCCAGGCGGAGGGGAGGAACACCATATATTTT
CASSFQAEGRNTIYF
>NA|TRBJ1-5|TRBD1|TRBV20-1
TGCAGTGCTAGAGATCGCGGGTCAGACAGGGGACAGCCCCAGCATTTT
CSARDRGSDRGQPQHF
>many|TRBJ2-7|NA|TRBV24-1
TGTGCCACCAGTGGTTACCGGGTCTTCTACGAGCAGTACTTC
CATSGYRVFYEQYF
>once|TRBJ2-4|NA|TRBV20-1
TGCAGTGCGGCCGGGACAACAAAAAACATTCAGTACTTC
CSAAGTTKNIQYF
>NA|TRBJ2-2|NA|TRBV4-2
TGTGCCAGCAGCCACCAAGGAGGGGAGCTGTTTTTT
CASSHQGGELFF
>NA|TRBJ1-4|NA|TRBV2
TGTGCCAGCAGTTTTAGGGGGATGGGGCGAGGTGAAAAACTGTTTTTT
CASSFRGMGRGEKLFF
>many|TRBJ1-5|NA|TRBV7-2
TGTGCCAGCAGCTTAAGTCTGGGAGGACATCAGCCCCAGCATTTT
CASSLSLGGHQPQHF
>once|TRBJ2-5|NA|TRBV29-1
TGCAGCTGCTGGGCCACCGGGGTGGAGACCCAATACTTC
CSCWATGVETQYF
>many|TRBJ2-3|NA|TRBV11-2
TGTGCCAGCAGCTTAGATGCAGGGCCCGAGGATACGCAGTATTTT
CASSLDAGPEDTQYF
>many|TRBJ2-5|NA|TRBV20-1
TGCAGTGCTAGAGGGGATAAAGAGACCCAGTACTTC
CSARGDKETQYF
>few|TRBJ2-6|NA|TRBV28
TGTGCCAGCAGACCGGCCCAGGGCCTTTCCTCTGGGGCCAACGTCCTGACTTTC
CASRPAQGLSSGANVLTF
>NA|TRBJ2-4|NA|TRBV11-2
TGTGCCAGCAGCCCCCACCCGGGCCGGGGGAGCATTCAGTGCTTC
CASSPHPGRGSIQCF
>NA|TRBJ1-4|NA|TRBV7-8
TGTGCCAGCAGCTTAAGACAGGACATAACTAATGAAAAACTGTTTTTT
CASSLRQDITNEKLFF
>NA|TRBJ2-7|NA|TRBV14
TGTGCCAGCAGAGGCAGGATCGAGCAGTACTTC
CASRGRIEQYF
>many|TRBJ1-2|NA|TRBV6-1
TGTGCCAGCAGCGTGACCCCGGGCGGCTATGGCTACACCTTC
CASSVTPGGYGYTF
>NA|TRBJ2-4|NA|TRBV9
TGTGCCAGCAGCGGAGGACTAGGAGGGGGTACCAAAAACATTCAGTACTTC
CASSGGLGGGTKNIQYF
>many|TRBJ2-7|TRBD2|TRBV6-5
TGTGCCAGCAGTTACCTATCGGGACTAGCGACCGAGCAGTACTTC
CASSYLSGLATEQYF
>NA|TRBJ1-2|TRBD1|TRBV3-1
TGTGCCAGCAGCCGAGGACAGGGTGGCGGCTACATCTTC
CASSRGQGGGYIF
>many|TRBJ2-1|NA|TRBV4-1
TGCGCCAGCAGACTTGACTATCAGGGTGTTGTCCCGTTCTTC
CASRLDYQGVVPFF
>NA|TRBJ1-6|NA|TRBV10-2
TGCGCCAGCAGACCGGGACGGGGGACGTCCTATAATTCACCCCTCCACTTT
CASRPGRGTSYNSPLHF
>few|TRBJ2-7|NA|TRBV27
TGTGCCAGCAGTTGGGGGCGGTACTACGAGCAGTACTTC
CASSWGRYYEQYF
>many|TRBJ2-5|NA|TRBV7-8
TGTGCCAGCAGCTTAGAGCGCCACAAACAAGAGACCCAGTACTTC
CASSLERHKQETQYF
>many|TRBJ2-5|NA|TRBV10-3
TGTGCCATCAGTGAGTCAGGGGAAGAGACCCAGTACTTC
CAISESGEETQYF